The 13 T cell receptor beta chains given below trace back to one sample, sequenced in a study of T cell repertoires in cytomegalovirus infection. In TCRdb, the reads were re-called with MiXCR into one record per CDR3 protein. The table records roughly 500,000 distinct CDR3 sequences, about 33% of them present only once. What these receptors recognize is not known. The specimen was cultured PBMCs, collected from culture after CMV antigen stimulation. These receptors were obtained from a human donor in good health (CMV status not recorded). Some clones in this sample may be carry-over from other donors' samples.

This clonotype showed up just a few times. The chain employs TRBV7-6 and TRBJ2-5; unclear D gene. Trimming cost V 4 bases and J 5 bases, with 11 bases left between them. This CDR3 is built from 13 residues. Germline V lookup: CDR1 SGHVS, CDR2 FNYEAQ. In DNA form, the CDR3 reads TGTGCCAGCAGCTCCGGGCCTCGGGAGACCCAGTACTTC. Translation gives CASSSGPRETQYF.

The rearrangement joins TRBV12-3 or TRBV12-4 to TRBJ1-4; TRBD1 might be the D (6 bases). V was trimmed by 3 bases and J by 7 bases, leaving 12 bases between them. The CDR3 covers 14 residues. The CDR3 coding sequence is TGTGCCAGCAGTTTTGACAGGCTGCTTGAAAAACTGTTTTTT. Residues: CASSFDRLLEKLFF.

The chain is built from TRBV29-1 and TRBJ1-2; D is possibly TRBD1 (5 bases). Germline CDR1 is SQVTM and CDR2 is ANQGSEA. This CDR3 has 12 amino acids. V lost 3 bases to trimming and J lost 4 bases, with 9 bases between them. The CDR3 region has the DNA TGCAGCGTTGATCAGGGAGCCTATGGCTACACCTTC. Translating it yields CSVDQGAYGYTF. The full variable domain, its missing parts supplied by reference TRBV29-1 and TRBJ1-2, is SAVISQKPSRDICQRGTSLTIQCQVDSQVTMMFWYRQQPGQSLTLIATANQGSEATYESGFVIDKFPISRPNLTFSTLTVSNMSPEDSSIYLCSVDQGAYGYTFGSGTRLTVV.

This clonotype was counted a few times. The chain links TRBV4-2 to TRBJ1-4; the match to TRBD1 covers 8 bases. The CDR3 totals 14 residues. With V trimmed by 3 bases and J by 6 bases, 3 bases remained unmatched. The V gene's germline CDR1 is LGHNA and CDR2 YNFKEQ. For the CDR3, the DNA is TGTGCCAGCAGCCACAGGGGGCAGGATGAAAAACTGTTTTTT. Amino acid sequence: CASSHRGQDEKLFF.

The chain combines TRBV19 with TRBJ2-7, with 11 bases matching TRBD1. The CDR3 is 15 amino acids. With 5 bases clipped from V and 3 bases from J, the junction kept 6 bases outside the gene matches. Germline-derived CDR1 and CDR2 are LNHDA and SQIVND (reference sequence). The CDR3 bases are TGTGCCAGTAGTGCGGGACAGGGGGGTATCTACGAGCAGTACTTC. It yields the protein CASSAGQGGIYEQYF.

This clonotype showed up just a few times. This chain joins TRBV7-2 and TRBJ1-4; D ambiguous. CDR1 is SGHTA and CDR2 is FQGNSA in the germline V gene. The CDR3 has 16 amino acids. V gave up 1 base and J gave up 5 bases, with 14 bases separating them. The CDR3 nucleotides are TGTGCCAGCAGCTTAGATTTCGGGTCCTCGAATGAAAAACTGTTTTTT. Protein product: CASSLDFGSSNEKLFF. Combining the CDR3 with reference TRBV7-2 and TRBJ1-4 gives the whole variable domain GAGVSQSPSNKVTEKGKDVELRCDPISGHTALYWYRQSLGQGLEFLIYFQGNSAPDKSGLPSDRFSAERTGGSVSTLTIQRTQQEDSAVYLCASSLDFGSSNEKLFFGSGTQLSVL.

V is TRBV4-1 and J is TRBJ1-4; D remains unclear. Trimming cost V 1 base and J 13 bases, with 16 bases left between them. This CDR3 has 14 residues. Germline V lookup: CDR1 MGHRA, CDR2 YSYEKL. CDR3 coding DNA: TGCGCCAGCAGCCAAGTGTTGATTGTCGGTGGACTGTTTTTT. This codes for CASSQVLIVGGLFF.

The genes are TRBV7-4 and TRBJ1-2; D remains unclear. This CDR3 contains 16 residues. From germline, CDR1 is SGHVT and CDR2 SQSDAQ. V gave up 6 bases and J gave up 3 bases, with 20 bases separating them. DNA of the CDR3: TGTGCCAGCAGTCACACAGCGGCTAATACTCACTATGGCTACACCTTC. It is translated as CASSHTAANTHYGYTF.

A few counts support this clonotype. The chain couples TRBV12-5 to TRBJ1-2, with 8 positions matching TRBD1. In germline, CDR1 is LGHNT, CDR2 FRNRAP. Trimming at V came to 4 bases and at J to 3 bases, leaving 10 bases not matched to a gene. This CDR3 region has 16 residues. CDR3 DNA sequence: TGTGCTAGTGGTTCCTTTACCCGGACAGGGTACTATGGCTACACCTTC. Translating gives CASGSFTRTGYYGYTF.

The V call is TRBV7-3, the J call TRBJ2-5; 7 bases map to TRBD2. V was pared by 3 bases and J by 5 bases, with 6 bases of the junction left unmatched. CDR3 length: 14 residues. Looked up from germline, CDR1 is SGHTA and CDR2 is FQGTGA. The CDR3 reads CASSFRTGGETQYF. CDR3 nucleotide sequence: TGTGCCAGCAGCTTCAGAACCGGGGGGGAGACCCAGTACTTC.

J is TRBJ1-1 and V is TRBV20-1; 9 bases line up with TRBD1. The CDR3 contains 11 residues. CDR1 and CDR2 (germline): DFQATT, SNEGSKA (reference sequence). V lost 3 bases and J lost 12; bases outside the gene matches: 5. DNA of the CDR3: TGCAGTGCTAGGTCGGACAGGGGTCCTTTCTTT. It specifies CSARSDRGPFF.

This chain uses TRBV7-8 with TRBJ2-7, with 8 bases matching TRBD2. Germline CDR1 reads SGHVS; CDR2 reads FQNEAQ. The CDR3 loop spans 15 amino acids. V lost 5 bases and J lost 3; bases outside the gene matches: 9. This CDR3 is CASSEGIAGNYEQYV. The CDR3 bases are TGTGCCAGCAGCGAGGGAATAGCGGGAAACTACGAGCAGTACGTC.

This chain joins TRBV7-9 and TRBJ1-1; 9 nucleotides agree with TRBD1. V was clipped by 4 bases and J by 1 base; unmatched bases: 13. This CDR3 is 18 amino acids long. Germline CDR1 is SEHNR and CDR2 is FQNEAQ (reference sequence). The CDR3 sequence is CASSSGIRTGDWNTEAFF. CDR3 in DNA: TGTGCCAGCAGCTCAGGGATCCGGACAGGGGATTGGAACACTGAAGCTTTCTTT.